These T cell receptor beta chains were read from a single sample in a study of blood T cells in healthy people across ages. TCRdb re-called the 5' RACE reads with MiXCR, one entry per CDR3 protein. Of around 500,000 distinct CDR3 sequences listed, around half are singletons. The sample was blood. These receptors originate from a man older than 75 in good health. Each CDR3 is given without its conserved first and last residue.

j_gene: TRBJ2-3; v_gene: TRBV2; CDR3aa: ASSEARDTQY
j_gene: TRBJ1-2; v_gene: TRBV3-1; CDR3aa: ASSRGPEAPYGYT
j_gene: TRBJ2-5; v_gene: TRBV20-1; CDR3aa: SAPIGGLGETQY
j_gene: TRBJ2-5; v_gene: TRBV2; CDR3aa: ASSRGTEFETQY
j_gene: TRBJ1-5; v_gene: TRBV20-1; CDR3aa: SAAGQRFDQPQH
j_gene: TRBJ1-2; v_gene: TRBV29-1; CDR3aa: SVGDREDYGYT
j_gene: TRBJ1-2; v_gene: TRBV6-5; CDR3aa: ASSYSDRGEGGYT
j_gene: TRBJ1-2; v_gene: TRBV3-1; CDR3aa: ASSRGQGARNGYT
j_gene: TRBJ2-7; v_gene: TRBV6-9; CDR3aa: ASSYRLEALGEQY
j_gene: NA; v_gene: TRBV20-1; CDR3aa: SSYGTGIRETQY
j_gene: TRBJ2-1; v_gene: TRBV7-2; CDR3aa: ASSLLRNNEQF
j_gene: TRBJ2-1; v_gene: TRBV7-2; CDR3aa: ASSLGLPLGGEQF
j_gene: TRBJ2-1; v_gene: TRBV9; CDR3aa: ASGSTAAGDEQF
j_gene: TRBJ2-1; v_gene: TRBV2; CDR3aa: ASSVGLARAGSYNEQF
j_gene: TRBJ1-1; v_gene: TRBV20-1; CDR3aa: SANGDLYEAF
j_gene: TRBJ1-5; v_gene: TRBV7-2; CDR3aa: ASSLSYPGQNQPQH
j_gene: TRBJ2-3; v_gene: TRBV5-6; CDR3aa: ASSLYRVADTQY
j_gene: TRBJ2-7; v_gene: TRBV3-1; CDR3aa: ASSQGQGRDHSYEQY
j_gene: TRBJ1-2; v_gene: TRBV27; CDR3aa: ASSLSSGRYGYT
j_gene: TRBJ2-1; v_gene: TRBV5-1; CDR3aa: ASGTEYNEQF
j_gene: TRBJ1-6; v_gene: TRBV6-6; CDR3aa: ASRMGRPNTDSPLH
j_gene: TRBJ2-7; v_gene: TRBV4-1; CDR3aa: ASSQDKGLDSYEQY
j_gene: NA; v_gene: TRBV27; CDR3aa: ASSPRQGISHEQY
j_gene: TRBJ2-5; v_gene: TRBV29-1; CDR3aa: SVEGGDRRETQY
j_gene: TRBJ2-1; v_gene: TRBV3-1; CDR3aa: ASSPRASGDYNEQF
j_gene: TRBJ2-2; v_gene: TRBV29-1; CDR3aa: SVEGGQPFRTGELF
j_gene: TRBJ2-1; v_gene: TRBV5-1; CDR3aa: ASSGRVSNEQF
j_gene: TRBJ2-1; v_gene: TRBV6-2/TRBV6-3; CDR3aa: ASTRGGAYNEQF
j_gene: TRBJ2-2; v_gene: TRBV12-3/TRBV12-4; CDR3aa: ASMGSGGTNTGELF
j_gene: TRBJ2-7; v_gene: TRBV7-2; CDR3aa: ASSSNPRRDSRGYEQY
j_gene: TRBJ1-5; v_gene: TRBV5-8; CDR3aa: ASSRGRISNQPQH
j_gene: TRBJ2-3; v_gene: TRBV4-3; CDR3aa: ASSPQAGVMADTQY
j_gene: TRBJ2-1; v_gene: TRBV7-3; CDR3aa: ASSDPGQFYNEQF
j_gene: TRBJ1-2; v_gene: TRBV7-2; CDR3aa: ASSSKTGNYGYT
j_gene: TRBJ1-1; v_gene: TRBV6-5; CDR3aa: ASSYRRVGGSAEAF